Each of the 27 T cell receptor beta chains below was sequenced from the same sample in a study of blood T cell repertoires in COVID-19. Sequencing used immunoSEQ multiplex PCR; TCRdb keeps in-frame clones, though not all of them. The table shows 250,000 to 400,000 clones, with 90% occurring only once. Sequenced: peripheral blood. The source is a woman aged 25 to 45 with COVID-19, enrolled during active disease.

This chain uses TRBV6-5 with TRBJ1-1; D remains unclear. Germline V CDR1 and CDR2: MNHEY, SVGAGI. There are 16 residues in the CDR3. V gave up 0 bases and J gave up 0 bases, with 11 bases separating them. CDR3 bases: TGTGCCAGCAGTTACTCGTACGAGAGAATGAACACTGAAGCTTTCTTT. Protein: CASSYSYERMNTEAFF.

This chain connects TRBV2 to TRBJ1-5, with TRBD1 identical over 9 bases. CDR1 is SNHLY, CDR2 FYNNEI, per germline. The V segment lost 1 base and the J segment 6 bases; nucleotides outside the gene matches: 4. This CDR3 spans 15 amino acids. CDR3 DNA sequence: TGTGCCAGCAGTGAAGGACAGGGGGGAGGTCAGCCCCAGCATTTT. Its translation is CASSEGQGGGQPQHF.

This clone has more than one count but fewer than ten. The rearrangement links TRBV29-1 to TRBJ2-3, with 8 nucleotides matching TRBD1. J was trimmed by 1 base and V by 7 bases; bases with no gene match: 4. This CDR3 is 13 amino acids long. CDR1 SQVTM and CDR2 ANQGSEA come from the germline V gene. This chain's CDR3 is CSAPTGGTDTQYF. As DNA, the CDR3 is TGCAGCGCCCCGACAGGGGGCACAGATACGCAGTATTTT.

The chain employs TRBV4-2 and TRBJ1-1; 9 nucleotides match TRBD1. The trim removed 0 bases at V and 1 base at J, leaving 3 bases unmatched. The CDR3 contains 16 residues. CDR1 and CDR2 (germline): LGHNA, YNFKEQ. The CDR3 bases are TGTGCCAGCAGCCAAGAGTTGACAGGGGGGAACACTGAAGCTTTCTTT. Residues: CASSQELTGGNTEAFF.

The rearrangement uses TRBV5-1 and TRBJ2-7; 11 positions match TRBD2. V shed 3 bases, J shed 6 bases, and the junction held 14 bases outside the gene matches. The CDR3 has 17 amino acids. The germline V gene encodes CDR1 SGHRS and CDR2 YFSETQ. CDR3 sequence reads: CASSSTSLAGGSLEQYF. The CDR3 DNA reads TGCGCCAGCAGCTCCACGTCTCTAGCGGGAGGATCCCTCGAGCAGTACTTC.

The V gene is TRBV7-9, the J gene TRBJ2-7; D may be TRBD2 (5 bases). Trimming stripped 5 bases from V and 0 bases from J, with 11 bases between. Germline V gene lookup returns CDR1 SEHNR and CDR2 FQNEAQ (reference sequence). The length of the CDR3 is 14 residues. DNA for the CDR3: TGTGCCAGCAGCCTAGGACTGAACTCCTACGAGCAGTACTTC. It yields the protein CASSLGLNSYEQYF.

The rearrangement joins TRBV29-1 to TRBJ1-1, with a weak D call TRBD1 (5 bases). The CDR3 is 12 amino acids. Germline CDR1 SQVTM, CDR2 ANQGSEA. V lost 0 bases and J 8 bases, leaving 10 bases between the germline ends. In DNA form, the CDR3 reads TGCAGCGTTGAAGATGTCGGGGGGGAAGCTTTCTTT. The encoded protein is CSVEDVGGEAFF.

The CDR3 DNA sequence: TGCGCCAGCAGCTTTCAGGGGACCGGAGAGCCCCAGCATTTT. Translated: CASSFQGTGEPQHF. The chain carries TRBV5-1 and TRBJ1-5; tentatively, D is TRBD1 (6 bases). V dropped 2 bases and J dropped 8 bases, with 14 bases sitting between them. This CDR3 contains 14 residues. The germline CDR1 and CDR2 sequences are SGHRS and YFSETQ.

The J gene is TRBJ1-1, the V gene TRBV6-6; D not resolved. The CDR3 runs 15 residues. Germline values: CDR1 MNHNY, CDR2 SVGAGI (reference sequence). V lost 6 bases to trimming and J lost 3 bases, with 17 bases between them. CDR3 DNA: TGTGCCAGCAGCTCCGGGTGGGAGTTAGACACTGAAGCTTTCTTT. It encodes CASSSGWELDTEAFF.

This chain connects TRBV11-2 to TRBJ2-4; 9 nucleotides agree with TRBD2. V dropped 3 bases and J dropped 7; count of bases not matched to a gene: 4. The CDR3 runs to 14 residues. Germline CDR1 SGHAT, CDR2 FQNNGV. CDR3 sequence reads: CASSLTGLANIQYF. In DNA form, the CDR3 reads TGTGCCAGCAGCTTGACGGGACTAGCTAACATTCAGTACTTC. Variable domain in full (rest from reference TRBV11-2 and TRBJ2-4): EAGVAQSPRYKIIEKRQSVAFWCNPISGHATLYWYQQILGQGPKLLIQFQNNGVVDDSQLPKDRFSAERLKGVDSTLKIQPAKLEDSAVYLCASSLTGLANIQYFGAGTRLSVL.

This chain joins TRBV2 and TRBJ2-1, with no clear D. The CDR3 is 14 amino acids. CDR1 and CDR2 from the germline V gene are SNHLY and FYNNEI. Trimming removed 5 bases from V and 0 bases from J, with 8 bases in between. The CDR3 is CASSRLVSYNEQFF. CDR3 sequence (DNA): TGTGCCAGCAGTAGGCTAGTCTCCTACAATGAGCAGTTCTTC.

V is TRBV7-9 and J is TRBJ2-1; 7 bases fit TRBD2. The CDR3 has 18 amino acids. The germline V gene encodes CDR1 SEHNR and CDR2 FQNEAQ (reference sequence). Germline trimming cut 0 bases from V and 2 bases from J; bases unmatched to any gene: 10. Here the CDR3 DNA reads TGTGCCAGCAGCTTAGCGCCGGGGACTACTACAACCTACAATGAGCAGTTCTTC. Translating it yields CASSLAPGTTTTYNEQFF. The variable domain in full, with the rest retrieved from reference TRBV7-9 and TRBJ2-1, is DTGVSQNPRHKITKRGQNVTFRCDPISEHNRLYWYRQTLGQGPEFLTYFQNEAQLEKSRLLSDRFSAERPKGSFSTLEIQRTEQGDSAMYLCASSLAPGTTTTYNEQFFGPGTRLTVL.

In DNA form, the CDR3 reads TGTGCCAGCAGCCAAAGGACAGGTTTCGGGGAGACCCAGTACTTC. Residues: CASSQRTGFGETQYF. V usage is TRBV3-1 (or the pseudogene TRBV3-2) and J usage is TRBJ2-5; 7 nucleotides match TRBD1. Looked up from germline, CDR1 is LGHDT and CDR2 is YNNKEL (reference sequence). With 2 bases clipped from V and 5 bases from J, the junction kept 8 bases outside the gene matches. The CDR3 has 15 residues.

The V and J genes are TRBV6-2 or TRBV6-3 and TRBJ1-5, with a possible D match to TRBD1 (5 bases). This CDR3 region has 15 residues. Deletions cut 6 bases from V and 2 bases from J, with 14 bases between. Germline V gene sequence: CDR1 MNHEY, CDR2 SVGEGT. Here the CDR3 reads CASSFLGGGNQPQHF. The CDR3 DNA follows: TGTGCCAGCAGCTTCCTCGGGGGAGGCAATCAGCCCCAGCATTTT.

In DNA form, the CDR3 reads TGTGCCAGCAGTCTTAGCAGGGGTTTAGCCAAAAACATTCAGTACTTC. It yields the protein CASSLSRGLAKNIQYF. The chain uses TRBV28 and TRBJ2-4; D possibly corresponds to TRBD1 (6 bases). CDR1 is MDHEN, CDR2 SYDVKM, per germline. This CDR3 has 16 amino acids. The V and J ends lost 5 bases and 0 bases respectively, with 14 bases between them.

This chain joins TRBV7-9 and TRBJ1-2; 7 bases align to TRBD1. The CDR3 is 14 amino acids. Germline CDR1 reads SEHNR; CDR2 reads FQNEAQ (reference sequence). The CDR3 here is CAGSPGQNFGGYTF. DNA for the CDR3: TGTGCGGGCTCGCCGGGACAGAACTTCGGGGGCTACACCTTC.

V is TRBV6-5 and J is TRBJ1-1; D unresolved. V dropped 6 bases and J dropped 7 bases, with 12 bases sitting between them. The CDR3 covers 12 residues. Germline assignment: CDR1 MNHEY and CDR2 SVGAGI. In DNA form, the CDR3 reads TGTGCCAGCAGGAACACAGAGATTGAAGCTTTCTTT. This translates into CASRNTEIEAFF.

The rearrangement uses TRBV7-9 and TRBJ1-5; 10 positions agree with TRBD1. The ends lost 4 bases at V and 0 bases at J; junction bases unmatched: 12. The CDR3 is made up of 19 amino acids. Germline V CDR1 and CDR2: SEHNR, FQNEAQ (reference sequence). Written as DNA, the CDR3 is TGTGCCAGCAGCTCAGCAGAGGACAGGGGGTTATATAGCAATCAGCCCCAGCATTTT. It yields the protein CASSSAEDRGLYSNQPQHF.

The V call is TRBV29-1, the J call TRBJ2-7; 9 bases are a match to TRBD1. Looked up from germline, CDR1 is SQVTM and CDR2 is ANQGSEA. The ends lost 4 bases at V and 5 bases at J; junction bases unmatched: 3. The CDR3 covers 12 residues. Here the CDR3 DNA reads TGCAGCGTTGTACAGGGGGCAAACGAGCAGTACTTC. It yields the protein CSVVQGANEQYF.

The chain carries TRBV6-5 and TRBJ1-1, with TRBD1 identical over 7 bases. Germline values: CDR1 MNHEY, CDR2 SVGAGI. There are 13 residues in the CDR3. The junction had 3 bases not matched to a gene; V was cut back by 7 bases and J by 1 base. The CDR3 DNA follows: TGTGCCAGCACCAGGACAGGGAACACTGAAGCTTTCTTT. It codes for CASTRTGNTEAFF.

The genes are TRBV29-1 and TRBJ2-3; 9 nucleotides align to TRBD2. Trimming cost V 0 bases and J 5 bases; bases outside gene matches: 12. This CDR3 is 17 amino acids long. Germline loops: CDR1 SQVTM, CDR2 ANQGSEA. CDR3 bases: TGCAGCGTTGAAGAAGGATCGCGGGAGGGCCGGAAAGATACGCAGTATTTT. Translation: CSVEEGSREGRKDTQYF.

The chain recombines TRBV6-5 with TRBJ1-3, with TRBD1 matching over 7 bases. Germline V gene data show CDR1 as MNHEY and CDR2 as SVGAGI. The CDR3 covers 14 residues. Trimming took 8 bases from V and 4 from J; bases not matched to a gene: 8. The CDR3 here is CASLGQFLGNTIYF. The CDR3, as DNA: TGTGCCAGCTTGGGACAGTTTTTAGGAAACACCATATATTTT.

This chain connects TRBV5-6 to TRBJ1-1; TRBD1 matches 7 bases. There are 16 residues in the CDR3. J lost 1 base, V lost 1 base, and 7 bases had no gene match. Germline V CDR1 and CDR2: SGHDT, YYEEEE. CDR3 region: CASSLLPGTANTEAFF. In DNA, the CDR3 is TGTGCCAGCAGCTTGCTCCCCGGGACAGCGAACACTGAAGCTTTCTTT.

J is TRBJ1-6 and V is TRBV25-1, with D possibly matching TRBD1 (6 bases). This CDR3 comprises 14 residues. V was clipped by 8 bases and J by 9 bases, with 17 bases between them. Per germline, CDR1 MGHDK and CDR2 SYGVNS. The CDR3 region is CASSAFGQSSPLHF. The CDR3 nucleotides are TGTGCCAGCTCTGCCTTCGGACAGAGTTCACCCCTCCACTTT.

This sequence joins TRBV24-1 and TRBJ1-2; D is unresolved. Trimming cost V 2 bases and J 4 bases, with 13 bases left between them. Germline V gene sequence: CDR1 KGHDR, CDR2 SFDVKD. This CDR3 is 15 amino acids long. This chain's CDR3 is CATSDSGAGIYGYTF. The CDR3 bases are TGTGCCACCAGTGATTCCGGAGCCGGGATCTATGGCTACACCTTC.

Turning to this clone: The germline gene is not matched at one end of the junction; a read error may be the cause. The chain carries TRBV6-4 and TRBJ2-2; 8 bases map to TRBD2. The CDR3 is made up of 9 amino acids. Germline CDR1 MRHNA, CDR2 SNTAGT. CDR3 DNA: TGCGGGGGGGCCGGGGAGCTGTTTTTT. It codes for CGGAGELFF.

This sequence joins TRBV5-1 and TRBJ1-1; TRBD1 matches 8 bases. The CDR3 length is 15 residues. Germline V gives CDR1 SGHRS, CDR2 YFSETQ. Germline trimming cut 3 bases from V and 4 bases from J; bases unmatched to any gene: 8. For the CDR3, the DNA is TGCGCCAGCAGCTCATCCGGGACAGGCGGCACTGAAGCTTTCTTT. Translation gives CASSSSGTGGTEAFF.